This T cell receptor beta chain appears in the sequencing data of a study of sequential checkpoint blockade in melanoma. The method was immunoSEQ multiplex PCR; TCRdb's version includes in-frame clones alone and lacks a portion of them. Of over 15,000 clones listed, around four fifths are singletons. Treatment here: randomized to nivolumab then ipilimumab (arm A) or the reverse (arm B). The V gene's germline CDR1 is LNHDA and CDR2 SQIVND (reference sequence). CDR3 length: 15 residues. The V end was cut by 3 bases, the J end by 1 base, with 9 bases between. This chain connects TRBV19 to TRBJ2-2; no clear D gene. The sequences come from CD8+ T cells sorted from blood (inferred from file names), collected from a patient given nivolumab and ipilimumab in sequence. The TCR originated in a human donor with melanoma. The CDR3 sequence: CASSILPGNTGELFF. Written as DNA, the CDR3 is TGTGCCAGTAGTATTCTCCCGGGGAACACCGGGGAGCTGTTTTTT.